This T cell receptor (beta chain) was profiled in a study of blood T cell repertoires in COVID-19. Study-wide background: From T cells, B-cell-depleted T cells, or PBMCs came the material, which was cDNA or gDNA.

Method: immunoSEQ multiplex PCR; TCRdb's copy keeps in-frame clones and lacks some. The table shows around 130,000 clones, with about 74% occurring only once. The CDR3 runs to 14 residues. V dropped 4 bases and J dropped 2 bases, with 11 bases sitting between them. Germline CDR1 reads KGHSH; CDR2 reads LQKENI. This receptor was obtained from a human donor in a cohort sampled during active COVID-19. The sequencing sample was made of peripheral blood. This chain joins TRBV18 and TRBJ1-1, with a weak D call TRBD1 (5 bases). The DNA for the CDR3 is TGTGCCAGCTCACAGACAGAGTTCAACACTGAAGCTTTCTTT. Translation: CASSQTEFNTEAFF.